The next 8 T cell receptor beta chains were all read from a single sample in a study of Graves' ophthalmopathy and Graves' hyperthyroidism. The sequenced template was RNA, covering the TCR beta CDR3 region. HTBI primers were used in a first-round RT-PCR, which preceded a second-round multiplex PCR. From the multiplex PCR reads, TCRdb called clonotypes with MiXCR, one entry per CDR3 protein. The data contain about 740,000 distinct CDR3 sequences, 40% of them seen just once; the ten biggest clones take up about 40%. The sample consisted of peripheral blood. Source of these receptors: an adult man with Graves' ophthalmopathy.

Only a few counts were recorded for this clonotype. J is TRBJ2-2 and V is TRBV7-9, with 7 bases aligning to TRBD2. The ends lost 3 bases at V and 10 bases at J; junction bases unmatched: 11. From germline, CDR1 is SEHNR and CDR2 FQNEAQ (reference sequence). The CDR3 totals 15 residues. CDR3 in amino acids: CASSFGGRARVELFF. CDR3 in DNA: TGTGCCAGCAGCTTCGGTGGGAGGGCCCGTGTGGAGCTGTTTTTT.

A note on this clonotype: Germline is not matched at one junction end, which may reflect a read error. V usage is TRBV24-1 and J usage is TRBJ1-5; tentatively, D is TRBD1 (5 bases). Germline CDR1 and CDR2: KGHDR and SFDVKD. The CDR3 loop spans 13 amino acids. As DNA, the CDR3 is TGTGCCAGCAGTTCGGACATTCATCAGCCCCAGCATTTT. It yields the protein CASSSDIHQPQHF.

This clonotype occurred a few times. The gene calls are TRBV10-3 and TRBJ2-2; D may be TRBD1 (6 bases). The CDR3 has 17 amino acids. Per germline, CDR1 ENHRY and CDR2 SYGVKD. The germline V and J ends were trimmed by 0 bases and 1 base, with 12 bases remaining between them. CDR3 DNA sequence: TGTGCCATCAGTGAGTCAGGGGGTCTTAGGAACACCGGGGAGCTGTTTTTT. Protein product: CAISESGGLRNTGELFF.

This chain uses TRBV4-1 with TRBJ1-6, with TRBD1 identical over 9 bases. V gave up 4 bases and J gave up 7 bases; unmatched junction bases: 11. The length of the CDR3 is 17 residues. CDR1 MGHRA and CDR2 YSYEKL come from the germline V gene. This CDR3 reads CASSRDRDPVRNSPLHF. In DNA form, the CDR3 reads TGCGCCAGCAGCCGGGACAGGGACCCGGTAAGGAATTCACCCCTCCACTTT.

This clonotype was recorded many times. CDR3 amino acids: CAISESALYGYTF. For the CDR3, the DNA is TGTGCCATCAGTGAGTCGGCACTGTATGGCTACACCTTC. This chain connects TRBV10-3 to TRBJ1-2, with unresolved D. Between the trimmed V and J ends, which lost 0 bases and 5 bases, there was a span of 7 bases. The CDR3 extends over 13 amino acids. Per the germline V gene, CDR1 is ENHRY and CDR2 is SYGVKD.

The CDR3 DNA reads TGTGCCAGCAGCCCCCACGCCGGGAACACTGAAGCTTTCTTT. It translates to CASSPHAGNTEAFF. The chain carries TRBV7-3 and TRBJ1-1; unclear D gene. The germline CDR1 and CDR2 sequences are SGHTA and FQGTGA. With 5 bases removed from V and 1 base from J, the gap between germline ends came to 11 bases. This CDR3 has 14 residues.

The chain links TRBV20-1 to TRBJ1-3; D not resolved. The CDR3 loop spans 15 amino acids. From germline, CDR1 is DFQATT and CDR2 SNEGSKA (reference sequence). V was cut by 0 bases and J by 3 bases, with 12 bases left in between. CDR3 sequence (DNA): TGCAGTGCTAGAGATCTCTATGGTTTTGGAAACACCATATATTTT. Translating it yields CSARDLYGFGNTIYF.

This clonotype was detected ten times or more. This chain uses TRBV10-3 with TRBJ1-1; possibly TRBD1 for D (5 bases). Germline V gives CDR1 ENHRY, CDR2 SYGVKD. The CDR3 extends over 15 amino acids. The germline V and J ends were trimmed by 2 bases and 0 bases, with 10 bases remaining between them. The CDR3 protein is CAISEETAMNTEAFF. The CDR3 DNA follows: TGTGCCATCAGTGAGGAGACAGCAATGAACACTGAAGCTTTCTTT.